This record concerns one TCR beta chain sequence. The data are from a study of blood T cell repertoires in COVID-19. Study details: Sites across the United States, Italy and Spain contributed samples from acute and convalescent COVID-19.

TCRdb keeps only in-frame clones here, not all; method: immunoSEQ multiplex PCR. The sample carries about 300,000 clones, about nine tenths recorded once. Germline V gives CDR1 MDHEN, CDR2 SYDVKM. The CDR3 has 15 residues. V lost 6 bases, J lost 4 bases, and 8 bases stayed unmatched. The receptor was derived from a woman between 50 and 59 years old who had been exposed to COVID-19. The J gene is TRBJ1-3, the V gene TRBV28, with TRBD1 matching over 8 bases. Sequencing used PBMCs or T cells enriched from blood (not recorded which). CDR3 DNA sequence: TGTGCCAGCAGACAAACAGGGGGGAGAGGAAACACCATATATTTT. Its protein product is CASRQTGGRGNTIYF.